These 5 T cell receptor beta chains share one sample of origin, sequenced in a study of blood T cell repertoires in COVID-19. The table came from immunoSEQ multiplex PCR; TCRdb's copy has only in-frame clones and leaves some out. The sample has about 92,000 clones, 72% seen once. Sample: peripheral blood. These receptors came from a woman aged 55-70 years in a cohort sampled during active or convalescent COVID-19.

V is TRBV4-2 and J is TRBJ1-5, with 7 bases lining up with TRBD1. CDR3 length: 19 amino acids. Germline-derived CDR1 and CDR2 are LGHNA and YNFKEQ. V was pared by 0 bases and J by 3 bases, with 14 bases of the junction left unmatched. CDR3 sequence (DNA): TGTGCCAGCAGCCAAGATCCGCAGGGGACAGCGGAATTCAATCAGCCCCAGCATTTT. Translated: CASSQDPQGTAEFNQPQHF.

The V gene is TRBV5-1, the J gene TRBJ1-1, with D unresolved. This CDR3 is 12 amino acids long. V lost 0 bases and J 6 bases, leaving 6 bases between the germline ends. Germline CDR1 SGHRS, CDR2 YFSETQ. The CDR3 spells CASSLVGPEAFF. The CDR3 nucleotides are TGCGCCAGCAGCTTGGTTGGCCCTGAAGCTTTCTTT.

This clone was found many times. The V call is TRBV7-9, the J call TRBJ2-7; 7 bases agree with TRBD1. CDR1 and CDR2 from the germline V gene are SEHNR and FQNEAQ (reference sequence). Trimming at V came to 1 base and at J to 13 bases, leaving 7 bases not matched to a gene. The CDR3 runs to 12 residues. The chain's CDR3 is CASSLEDRRSYF. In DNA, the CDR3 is TGTGCCAGCAGCTTAGAGGACAGGAGGTCATACTTC. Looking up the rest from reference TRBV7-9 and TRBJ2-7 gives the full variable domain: DTGVSQNPRHKITKRGQNVTFRCDPISEHNRLYWYRQTLGQGPEFLTYFQNEAQLEKSRLLSDRFSAERPKGSFSTLEIQRTEQGDSAMYLCASSLEDRRSYFGPGTRLTVT.

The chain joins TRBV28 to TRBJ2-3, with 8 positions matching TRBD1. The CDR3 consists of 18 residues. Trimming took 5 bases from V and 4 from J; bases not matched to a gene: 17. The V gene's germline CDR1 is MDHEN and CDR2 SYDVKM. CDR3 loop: CASSGYGQGRDGSDTQYF. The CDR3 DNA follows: TGTGCCAGCAGTGGTTATGGACAGGGACGGGATGGCTCAGATACGCAGTATTTT.

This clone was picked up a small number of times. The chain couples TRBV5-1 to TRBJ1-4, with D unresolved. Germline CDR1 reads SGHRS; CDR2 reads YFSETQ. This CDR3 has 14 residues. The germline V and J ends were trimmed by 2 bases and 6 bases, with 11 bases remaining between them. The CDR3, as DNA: TGCGCCAGCAGCTTTGATCTACCGGATGAAAAACTGTTTTTT. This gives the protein CASSFDLPDEKLFF.